The clone carrying this T cell receptor (beta chain) has only a few counts. Germline CDR1 is KGHDR and CDR2 is SFDVKD. Trimming left V 3 bases short and J 3 bases short, with 8 bases between. This CDR3 is built from 14 residues. The sample is drawn from a study of blood T cells in healthy people across ages. It was with a sample-barcoded 5' primer and a J-beta primer mix that a second PCR of roughly 7 to 12 cycles was run. Every single cDNA molecule received a tag from a template-switch adaptor with 12 random nucleotides. TCRdb re-derived calls from the 5' RACE reads in MiXCR, one entry per CDR3 protein. Among 1 million or so distinct CDR3 sequences listed, approximately 25% were seen once. Total RNA extraction produced at least 5.5 micrograms (per sample) for the study. The data also belong to a second study, concerning T cells of mothers and their children. As that study records: cDNA synthesis used all extracted RNA, about 1.5 ug per 15 ul. Mothers yielded over 9 million CDR3 reads, children 2.5 million to 3.5 million each.

The TCR originated in a girl aged 2-10 years in good health. V usage is TRBV24-1 and J usage is TRBJ1-5; unclear D gene. Sequenced material: blood. CDR3 sequence reads: CATSDMGVNQPQHF. CDR3 bases: TGTGCCACCAGTGATATGGGTGTCAATCAGCCCCAGCATTTT.